The TCR beta chain under discussion was sequenced for a study of blood T cell repertoires in COVID-19. This CDR3 spans 14 amino acids. Germline CDR1 and CDR2: MDHEN and SYDVKM. Trimming removed 3 bases at V and 4 bases at J, with 12 bases between. How the authors handled the data: Amplification with reference gene primers provided the estimates of nucleated cell counts. Sequencing was performed with immunoSEQ multiplex PCR; in TCRdb, only in-frame clones are kept and a portion is missing. Clone size and V and J calls were adopted from that table, with D and trimming inferred from the DNA. The sample has 240,000 or so clones; approximately 86% are singletons.

The clonotype originates from a woman aged 30 to 39 who had recovered from COVID-19. V gene TRBV28 combines with J gene TRBJ2-5; TRBD2 might be the D (5 bases). The sequenced material came from peripheral blood. CDR3 residues: CASSLLSSLETQYF. CDR3 nucleotides: TGTGCCAGCAGTTTGCTGTCTAGCTTAGAGACCCAGTACTTC.